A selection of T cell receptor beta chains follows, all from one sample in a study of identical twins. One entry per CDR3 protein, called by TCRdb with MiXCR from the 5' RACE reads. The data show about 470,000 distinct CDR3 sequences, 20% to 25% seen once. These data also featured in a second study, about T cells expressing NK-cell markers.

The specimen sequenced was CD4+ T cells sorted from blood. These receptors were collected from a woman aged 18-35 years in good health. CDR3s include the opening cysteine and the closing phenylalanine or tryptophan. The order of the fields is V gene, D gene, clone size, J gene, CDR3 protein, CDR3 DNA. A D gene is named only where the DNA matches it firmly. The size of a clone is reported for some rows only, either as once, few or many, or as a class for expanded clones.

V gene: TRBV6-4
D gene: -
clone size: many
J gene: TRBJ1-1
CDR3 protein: CASSDSSRNTEAFF
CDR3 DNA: TGTGCCAGCAGTGACTCGTCCAGAAACACTGAAGCTTTCTTT

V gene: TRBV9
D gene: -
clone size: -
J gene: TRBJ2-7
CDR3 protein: CASSVGGGMSSYEQYF
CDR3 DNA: TGTGCCAGCAGCGTAGGAGGCGGAATGAGCTCCTACGAGCAGTACTTC

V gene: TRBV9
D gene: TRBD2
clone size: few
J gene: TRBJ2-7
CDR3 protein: CASSVLAGMGEQYF
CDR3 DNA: TGTGCCAGCAGCGTACTAGCGGGGATGGGCGAGCAGTACTTC

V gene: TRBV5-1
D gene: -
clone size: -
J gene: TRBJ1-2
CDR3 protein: CASSLTGLLETF
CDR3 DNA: TGCGCCAGCAGCTTAACCGGACTTCTTGAGACCTTC

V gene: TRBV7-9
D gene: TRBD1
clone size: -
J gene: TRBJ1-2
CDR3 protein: CASSAGQGELYGYTF
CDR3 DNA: TGTGCCAGCAGCGCTGGACAGGGAGAATTATATGGCTACACCTTC

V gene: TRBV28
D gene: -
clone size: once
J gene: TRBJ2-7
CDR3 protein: CASSYPQRRVYEQYF
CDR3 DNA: TGTGCCAGCAGTTACCCCCAGAGACGGGTTTACGAGCAGTACTTC

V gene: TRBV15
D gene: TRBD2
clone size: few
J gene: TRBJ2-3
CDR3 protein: CATSRPTSGPTDTQYF
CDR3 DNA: TGTGCCACCAGCAGACCGACTAGCGGGCCCACAGATACGCAGTATTTT

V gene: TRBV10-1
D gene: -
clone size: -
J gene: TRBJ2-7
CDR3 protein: CASSDPNYPRAQYF
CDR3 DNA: TGCGCCAGCAGTGACCCTAACTACCCAAGGGCGCAGTACTTC

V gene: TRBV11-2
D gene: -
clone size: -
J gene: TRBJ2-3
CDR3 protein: CASSLGWGSDTQYF
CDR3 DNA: TGTGCCAGCAGCTTAGGGTGGGGTTCAGATACGCAGTATTTT

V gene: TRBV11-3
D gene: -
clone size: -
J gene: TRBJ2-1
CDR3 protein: CASSLEARGRYEQFF
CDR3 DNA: TGTGCCAGCAGCTTAGAGGCCAGGGGTCGATATGAGCAGTTCTTC

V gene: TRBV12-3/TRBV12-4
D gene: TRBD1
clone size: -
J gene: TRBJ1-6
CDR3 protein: CATTWDRGTPLHF
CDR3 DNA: TGTGCCACTACTTGGGACAGGGGGACGCCCCTCCACTTT

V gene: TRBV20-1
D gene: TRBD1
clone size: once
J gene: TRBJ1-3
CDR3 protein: CSARDRATGNTIYF
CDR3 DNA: TGCAGTGCCCGGGACAGGGCGACTGGAAACACCATATATTTT

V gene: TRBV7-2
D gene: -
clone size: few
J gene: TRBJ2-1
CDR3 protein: CASSWGPQDEQFF
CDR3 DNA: TGTGCCAGCAGCTGGGGACCCCAGGATGAGCAGTTCTTC

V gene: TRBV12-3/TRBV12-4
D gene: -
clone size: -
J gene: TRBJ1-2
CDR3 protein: CASSLSARGGYTF
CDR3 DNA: TGTGCCAGCAGTTTGTCCGCAAGGGGGGGCTACACCTTC

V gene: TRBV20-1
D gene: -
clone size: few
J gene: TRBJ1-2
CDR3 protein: CSARESYGYTF
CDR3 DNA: TGCAGTGCTAGAGAAAGCTATGGCTACACCTTC

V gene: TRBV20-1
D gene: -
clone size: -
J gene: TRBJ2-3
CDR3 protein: CSATRLRVADTQYF
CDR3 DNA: TGCAGTGCTACCAGGCTTCGGGTAGCAGATACGCAGTATTTT

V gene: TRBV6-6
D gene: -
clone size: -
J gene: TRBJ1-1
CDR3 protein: CASSYVGTEAFF
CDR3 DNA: TGTGCCAGCAGTTACGTCGGGACTGAAGCTTTCTTT

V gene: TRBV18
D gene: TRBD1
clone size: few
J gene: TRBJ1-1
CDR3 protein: CASSQGAMGFNTEAFF
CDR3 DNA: TGTGCCAGCTCACAGGGGGCGATGGGTTTCAACACTGAAGCTTTCTTT

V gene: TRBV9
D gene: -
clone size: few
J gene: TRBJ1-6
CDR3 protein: CASSVGGLNSPLHF
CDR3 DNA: TGTGCCAGCAGCGTAGGTGGGCTAAATTCACCCCTCCACTTT

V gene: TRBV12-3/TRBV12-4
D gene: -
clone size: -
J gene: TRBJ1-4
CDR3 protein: CASTRAIAEKLFF
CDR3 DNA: TGTGCCAGCACACGGGCAATAGCTGAAAAACTGTTTTTT

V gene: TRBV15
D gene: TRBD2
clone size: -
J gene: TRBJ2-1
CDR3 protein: CATGHGLAGDEQFF
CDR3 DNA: TGTGCCACCGGGCACGGACTAGCGGGAGACGAGCAGTTCTTC

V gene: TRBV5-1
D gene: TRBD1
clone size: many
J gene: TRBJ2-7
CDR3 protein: CASTLGGQGTYEQYF
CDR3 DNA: TGCGCCAGCACCCTTGGGGGACAGGGGACCTACGAGCAGTACTTC

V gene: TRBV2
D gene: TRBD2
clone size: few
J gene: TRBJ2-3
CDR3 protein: CASTRSGGSTDTQYF
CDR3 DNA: TGTGCCAGCACCCGTAGCGGGGGTAGCACAGATACGCAGTATTTT

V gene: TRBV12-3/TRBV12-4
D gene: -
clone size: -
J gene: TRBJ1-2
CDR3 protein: CASSPWDGNYGYTF
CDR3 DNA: TGTGCCAGCAGTCCCTGGGACGGGAACTATGGCTACACCTTC

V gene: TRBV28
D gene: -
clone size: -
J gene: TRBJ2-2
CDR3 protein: CASSPGSDIRTGELFF
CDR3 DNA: TGTGCCAGCAGTCCGGGCAGCGATATTCGGACCGGGGAGCTGTTTTTT

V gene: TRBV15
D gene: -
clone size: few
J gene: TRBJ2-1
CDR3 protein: CATSRAVRDEQFF
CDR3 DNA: TGTGCCACCAGCAGAGCAGTTAGGGATGAGCAGTTCTTC

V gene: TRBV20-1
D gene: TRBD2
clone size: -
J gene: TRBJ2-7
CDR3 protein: CSAREGLGAGGPGNF
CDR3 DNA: TGCAGTGCTAGAGAGGGTCTGGGAGCGGGGGGACCGGGTAACTTC

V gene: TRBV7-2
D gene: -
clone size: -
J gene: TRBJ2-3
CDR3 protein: CASSLTGRTQYF
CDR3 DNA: TGTGCCAGCAGCCTTACAGGGAGGACGCAGTATTTT

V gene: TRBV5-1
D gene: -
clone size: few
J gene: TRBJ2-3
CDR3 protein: CASSATPSTDTQYF
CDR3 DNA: TGCGCCAGCAGCGCGACACCCAGCACAGATACGCAGTATTTT

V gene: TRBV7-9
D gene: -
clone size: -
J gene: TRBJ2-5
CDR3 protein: CASSLRQEETQYF
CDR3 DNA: TGTGCCAGCAGCTTGCGGCAGGAGGAGACCCAGTACTTC

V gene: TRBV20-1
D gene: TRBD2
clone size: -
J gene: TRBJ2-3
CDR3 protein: CSASGLAGEADTQYF
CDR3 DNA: TGCAGTGCTAGTGGACTAGCGGGGGAAGCAGATACGCAGTATTTT

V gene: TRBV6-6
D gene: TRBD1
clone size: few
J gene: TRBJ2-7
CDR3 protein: CASSYGTVREQYF
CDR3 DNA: TGTGCCAGCAGTTACGGGACAGTCCGCGAGCAGTACTTC

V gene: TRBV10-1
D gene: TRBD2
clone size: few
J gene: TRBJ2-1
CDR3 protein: CASSDLAGVSNEQFF
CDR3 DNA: TGCGCCAGCAGTGATCTAGCGGGAGTTAGTAATGAGCAGTTCTTC

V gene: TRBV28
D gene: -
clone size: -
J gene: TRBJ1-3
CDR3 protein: CASIRGGFSGNTIYF
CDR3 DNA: TGTGCCAGCATTCGCGGCGGGTTCTCTGGAAACACCATATATTTT

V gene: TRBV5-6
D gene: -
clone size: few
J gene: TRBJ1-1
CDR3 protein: CASSLRGMVTEAFF
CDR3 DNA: TGTGCCAGCAGCTTGAGGGGGATGGTAACTGAAGCTTTCTTT

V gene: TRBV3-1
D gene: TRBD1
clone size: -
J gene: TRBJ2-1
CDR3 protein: CASSQAGQGSQGPFF
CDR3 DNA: TGTGCCAGCAGCCAAGCGGGACAGGGATCTCAGGGGCCGTTCTTC